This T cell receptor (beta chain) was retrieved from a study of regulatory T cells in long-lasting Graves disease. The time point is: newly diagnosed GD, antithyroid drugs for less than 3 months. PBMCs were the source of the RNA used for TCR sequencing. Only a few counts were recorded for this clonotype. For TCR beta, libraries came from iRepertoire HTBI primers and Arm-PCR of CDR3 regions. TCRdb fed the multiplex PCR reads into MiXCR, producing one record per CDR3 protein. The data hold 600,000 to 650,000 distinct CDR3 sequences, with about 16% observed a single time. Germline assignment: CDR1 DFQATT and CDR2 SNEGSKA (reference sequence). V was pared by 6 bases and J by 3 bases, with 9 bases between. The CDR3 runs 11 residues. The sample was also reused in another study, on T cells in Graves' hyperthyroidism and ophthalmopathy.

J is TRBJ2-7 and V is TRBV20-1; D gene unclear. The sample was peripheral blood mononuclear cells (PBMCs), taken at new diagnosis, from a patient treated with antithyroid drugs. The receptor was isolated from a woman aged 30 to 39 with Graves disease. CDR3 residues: CSAVLGYEQYF. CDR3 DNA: TGCAGTGCCGTTTTAGGCTACGAGCAGTACTTC.